The present T cell receptor beta chain was sequenced within a study of T cells in Graves' hyperthyroidism and ophthalmopathy. TCR beta CDR3 regions were amplified from RNA transcripts. The primer set for the first-round RT-PCR of the TCR CDR3 was HTBI. Using its own MiXCR run on the multiplex PCR reads, TCRdb lists one record per CDR3 protein. Of 400,000 to 450,000 distinct CDR3 sequences detected, 14% to 15% appear once; the ten largest clones hold approximately 13%. This clonotype showed up many times. At least 3 on the Clinical Activity Score was recorded for ophthalmopathy patients, who also had NOSPECS grade at least 4 and duration under 3 months. It was uncontrolled infection, other autoimmune disease, pregnancy or lactation that excluded patients. On the basis of clinical symptoms, serum thyroxine and TRAb, thyroid ultrasound and orbital computed tomography, diagnoses were made. The CDR3 totals 16 residues. The germline V gene encodes CDR1 PRHDT and CDR2 FYEKMQ (reference sequence). V was pared by 3 bases and J by 5 bases, with 11 bases of the junction left unmatched.

Sequenced material: blood. The genes are TRBV13 and TRBJ2-3; 7 nucleotides line up with TRBD1. The clonotype comes from a man younger than 30 with Graves' ophthalmopathy. The CDR3 reads CASSLRTGATQDTQYF. CDR3 DNA: TGTGCCAGCAGCTTGAGGACAGGAGCCACCCAAGATACGCAGTATTTT.